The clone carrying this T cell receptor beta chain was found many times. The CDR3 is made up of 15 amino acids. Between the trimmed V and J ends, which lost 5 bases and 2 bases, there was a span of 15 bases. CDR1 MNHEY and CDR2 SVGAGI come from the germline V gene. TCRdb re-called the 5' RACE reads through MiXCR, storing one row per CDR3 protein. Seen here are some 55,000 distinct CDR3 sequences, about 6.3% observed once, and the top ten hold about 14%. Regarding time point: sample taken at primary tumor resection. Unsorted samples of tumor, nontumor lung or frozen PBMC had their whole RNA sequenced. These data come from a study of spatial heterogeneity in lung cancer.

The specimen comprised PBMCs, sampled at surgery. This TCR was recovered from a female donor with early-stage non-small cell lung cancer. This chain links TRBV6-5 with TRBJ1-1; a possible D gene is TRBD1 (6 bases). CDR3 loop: CASSTLRGANTEAFF. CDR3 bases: TGTGCCAGCAGTACCCTTCGGGGGGCAAACACTGAAGCTTTCTTT.